This T cell receptor (beta chain) was retrieved from a study of PD-1 blockade in classical Hodgkin lymphoma. Clones were read by immunoSEQ multiplex PCR, and TCRdb kept only the in-frame ones, dropping some. The sample shows 4,000 or so clones, roughly 90% of them seen only once. Patients all relapsed after autologous stem cell transplantation, and there was variation in brentuximab vedotin exposure. The study purified CD4+ T cells from thawed PBMCs using magnetic negative selection. Germline V gives CDR1 MDHEN, CDR2 SYDVKM. Trimming left V 7 bases short and J 3 bases short, with 7 bases between. There are 11 residues in the CDR3.

The chain employs TRBV28 and TRBJ2-7, with D tentatively TRBD2 (6 bases). The source material was CD4+ T cells from blood, sampled at baseline. This TCR derives from a human donor with classical Hodgkin lymphoma. The CDR3 DNA reads as TGTGCCAGCATCGGGGGCTACGAGCAGTACTTC. Encoded protein: CASIGGYEQYF. Full variable domain (remainder filled in from reference TRBV28 and TRBJ2-7): DVKVTQSSRYLVKRTGEKVFLECVQDMDHENMFWYRQDPGLGLRLIYFSYDVKMKEKGDIPEGYSVSREKKERFSLILESASTNQTSMYLCASIGGYEQYFGPGTRLTVT.